This is a list of T cell receptor beta chains from one sample in a study of T cell responses to AZD1222 COVID-19 vaccine. Generated by immunoSEQ multiplex PCR, the TCRdb table keeps only in-frame clones and is missing some. The table shows tens of thousands of clones, with around 85% occurring only once. The source material was peripheral blood, sampled 28 days after the second AZD1222 dose. The receptors here all came from an adult who received the AZD1222 COVID-19 vaccine. The conserved cysteine and the conserved F or W are not part of the CDR3 here. Size is stated for part of the rows, as once, few or many counts, or as a class when the clone is expanded.

>TRBV29-1|.|TRBJ2-7
SVSEVNEQY
>TRBV5-5|few|TRBJ2-2
ASSLGDTGELF
>TRBV18|.|TRBJ2-7
ASSPTGRGRSYEQY
>TRBV6-2/TRBV6-3|few|TRBJ2-1
ASSYSIGTTDNEQF
>TRBV7-9|.|TRBJ2-1
ASSPQNEQF
>TRBV3-1/TRBV3-2|.|TRBJ2-1
ASSYTGDSYNEQF
>TRBV27|.|TRBJ1-5
ASSPTGGWGNQPQH
>TRBV19|.|TRBJ1-2
ASNPGTNGYGYT
>TRBV5-1|.|TRBJ2-7
ASSAGRTYEQY
>TRBV4-2|.|TRBJ1-6
ASSQDTTNSPLH
>TRBV6-5|.|TRBJ2-1
ASTPGASYNEQF
>TRBV6-5|.|TRBJ1-1
ASSYDVQGGTEAF
>TRBV19|.|TRBJ1-1
ASSISGAEAF
>TRBV5-6|.|TRBJ1-3
ASSPKVDRAFFSGNTIY
>TRBV9|.|TRBJ1-3
ASSVGTSGNTIY
>TRBV4-1|.|TRBJ1-3
ASSLLWTSAGNTIY
>TRBV30|.|TRBJ2-1
AWSPASYNEQF
>TRBV7-9|.|TRBJ1-1
ASSSDRGGNTEAF
>TRBV24-1|.|TRBJ2-3
ATGGGGTDTQY
>TRBV6-5|once|TRBJ1-2
ASSSWFGTGRYGYT
>TRBV9|.|TRBJ2-5
ASSVAGTRGETQY
>TRBV18|few|TRBJ1-3
ASSPRRGSGNTIY
>TRBV7-2|.|TRBJ1-2
ASSPRGRDYGYT
>TRBV4-3|.|TRBJ2-7
ASSQAPPGTENFGFYEQY
>TRBV7-3|.|TRBJ1-2
ASSLTPAGAGGYT